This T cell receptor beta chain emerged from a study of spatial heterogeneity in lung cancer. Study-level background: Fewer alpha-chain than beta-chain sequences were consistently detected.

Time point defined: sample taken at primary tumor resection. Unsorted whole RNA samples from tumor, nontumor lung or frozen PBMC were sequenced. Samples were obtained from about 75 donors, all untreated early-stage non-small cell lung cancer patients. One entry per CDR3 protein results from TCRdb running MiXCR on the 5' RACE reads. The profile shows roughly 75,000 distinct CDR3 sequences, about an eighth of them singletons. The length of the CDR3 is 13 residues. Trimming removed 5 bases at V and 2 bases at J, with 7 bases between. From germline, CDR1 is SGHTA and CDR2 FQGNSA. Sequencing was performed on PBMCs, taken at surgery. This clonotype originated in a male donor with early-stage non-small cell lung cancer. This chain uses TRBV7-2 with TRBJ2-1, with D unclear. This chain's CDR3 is CASSQSPYNEQFF. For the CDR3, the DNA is TGTGCCAGCAGCCAGAGCCCCTACAATGAGCAGTTCTTC.